The 30 T cell receptor beta chains below were found in one sample sequenced in a study of beta chain features in type 1 diabetes. Every isolated RNA sample was fully reverse transcribed, so sequencing captured expressed TCRB transcripts. Data came from immunoSEQ multiplex PCR; TCRdb stores just in-frame clones and leaves some out. This table holds roughly 140,000 clones, approximately 52% found once. The sample was Tregs from blood. All receptors come from a man between 18 and 29 years old in good health.

This chain uses TRBV7-2 with TRBJ2-1; 14 nucleotides align to TRBD2. The CDR3 runs 16 residues. V dropped 5 bases and J dropped 9; count of bases not matched to a gene: 9. Germline V lookup: CDR1 SGHTA, CDR2 FQGNSA. The CDR3: CASSLGTSGRRVEQFF. CDR3 DNA sequence: TGTGCCAGCAGCCTCGGGACTAGCGGGAGACGGGTTGAGCAGTTCTTC.

The table lists this clone with a few counts. The J gene is TRBJ1-1, the V gene TRBV29-1; D gene ambiguous. This CDR3 contains 13 residues. V lost 2 bases, J lost 4 bases, and 11 bases lay in between. Germline values: CDR1 SQVTM, CDR2 ANQGSEA. CDR3 bases: TGCAGCGTTGAACAGCTAAGCGGCACTGAAGCTTTCTTT. It translates to CSVEQLSGTEAFF.

This clone turned up a few times. This chain connects TRBV30 to TRBJ2-5, with D possibly TRBD1 on 5 matching bases. Germline-derived CDR1 and CDR2 are GTSNPN and SVGIG (reference sequence). V was cut by 5 bases and J by 1 base, with 5 bases left in between. The CDR3 consists of 11 residues. CDR3 nucleotides: TGTGCCTGGGACAGCCAAGAGACCCAGTACTTC. Protein sequence: CAWDSQETQYF.

The chain has TRBV20-1 and TRBJ2-7; no reliable D call. The V end was cut by 3 bases, the J end by 6 bases, with 6 bases between. The CDR3 length is 10 residues. Germline V gene sequence: CDR1 DFQATT, CDR2 SNEGSKA (reference sequence). In nucleotides, the CDR3 is TGCAGTGCTAGTGTCAGCGAGCAGTACTTC. Translating it yields CSASVSEQYF.

Worth noting for this clone: This sample also contains other DNA sequences that code for the same CDR3. The gene calls are TRBV7-9 and TRBJ1-5; D is unresolved. Trimming removed 5 bases from V and 7 bases from J, with 9 bases in between. Germline lookup yields CDR1 SEHNR and CDR2 FQNEAQ (reference sequence). The CDR3 contains 12 residues. The DNA of the CDR3 is TGTGCCAGCAGCCTGGGAGGACAGCCCCAGCATTTT. Translation gives CASSLGGQPQHF.

The rearrangement links TRBV9 to TRBJ2-1; 7 bases are shared with TRBD2. CDR3 length equals 15 residues. Per the germline V gene, CDR1 is SGDLS and CDR2 is YYNGEE. Germline trimming cut 0 bases from V and 9 bases from J; bases unmatched to any gene: 9. The CDR3 coding sequence is TGTGCCAGCAGCGTAGGGTCCAGGCCGGGAGGTGAGCAGTTCTTC. This codes for CASSVGSRPGGEQFF.

In DNA form, the CDR3 reads TGCAGTGCCCAGGGGAACACTGAAGCTTTCTTT. It encodes CSAQGNTEAFF. The rearrangement joins TRBV20-1 to TRBJ1-1, with D possibly TRBD1 on 5 matching bases. CDR1 and CDR2 (germline): DFQATT, SNEGSKA (reference sequence). V was cut by 6 bases and J by 1 base, with 6 bases left in between. This CDR3 spans 11 amino acids.

V gene TRBV30 combines with J gene TRBJ2-1, with D tentatively TRBD2 (6 bases). Between the trimmed V and J ends, which lost 7 bases and 3 bases, there was a span of 7 bases. CDR3 length equals 11 residues. CDR1 and CDR2 (germline): GTSNPN, SVGIG (reference sequence). This chain's CDR3 is CALADYNEQFF. In DNA, the CDR3 is TGTGCCTTAGCGGACTACAATGAGCAGTTCTTC.

The chain is built from TRBV6-5 and TRBJ1-2; 8 bases fit TRBD1. From germline, CDR1 is MNHEY and CDR2 SVGAGI. Trimming cost V 6 bases and J 1 base; bases outside gene matches: 7. The CDR3 consists of 15 residues. This CDR3 reads CASSGLGQVNYGYTF. CDR3 coding DNA: TGTGCCAGCAGCGGACTGGGACAGGTTAACTATGGCTACACCTTC.

The chain recombines TRBV5-6 with TRBJ2-5; 7 nucleotides line up with TRBD2. The CDR3 covers 17 residues. Trimming removed 1 base from V and 2 bases from J; junction bases left unmatched: 11. Germline CDR1 and CDR2: SGHDT and YYEEEE. CDR3 nucleotides: TGTGCCAGCAGCTTGTATGGCGGGAGTCGATCGCAAGAGACCCAGTACTTC. As protein: CASSLYGGSRSQETQYF. The whole variable domain, remainder taken from reference TRBV5-6 and TRBJ2-5, is DAGVTQSPTHLIKTRGQQVTLRCSPKSGHDTVSWYQQALGQGPQFIFQYYEEEERQRGNFPDRFSGHQFPNYSSELNVNALLLGDSALYLCASSLYGGSRSQETQYFGPGTRLLVL.

The chain joins TRBV4-3 to TRBJ2-7; D perhaps matches TRBD1 (5 bases). This CDR3 spans 14 amino acids. Germline V gene data show CDR1 as LGHNA and CDR2 as YSLEER. The V end was cut by 0 bases, the J end by 2 bases, with 8 bases between. Here the CDR3 reads CASSQEYRTYEQYF. The CDR3 bases are TGCGCCAGCAGCCAAGAGTACAGGACCTACGAGCAGTACTTC.

This clone was seen a few times. This chain joins TRBV2 and TRBJ2-5; 9 nucleotides line up with TRBD2. The CDR3 has 16 residues. V shed 6 bases, J shed 5 bases, and the junction held 13 bases outside the gene matches. Germline-derived CDR1 and CDR2 are SNHLY and FYNNEI. The CDR3 loop reads CASSLSISGGSETQYF. The CDR3 nucleotides are TGTGCCAGCAGCCTAAGCATAAGCGGGGGGTCGGAGACCCAGTACTTC.

This clone was counted between two and nine times. The V gene is TRBV28, the J gene TRBJ1-2; D possibly corresponds to TRBD1 (5 bases). V shed 5 bases and J shed 8 bases, with 12 bases lying between them. In germline, CDR1 is MDHEN, CDR2 SYDVKM. CDR3 length: 12 amino acids. The CDR3 here is CASSPTVLGYTF. Written as DNA, the CDR3 is TGTGCCAGCAGTCCGACAGTATTGGGCTACACCTTC.

The CDR3 nucleotides are TGTGCCAGCAGTCCCGAGAATCCGGGCGAGCAGTACTTC. Translating gives CASSPENPGEQYF. This sequence joins TRBV28 and TRBJ2-7, with D uncertain. From germline, CDR1 is MDHEN and CDR2 SYDVKM. The CDR3 runs to 13 residues. The germline V and J ends were trimmed by 5 bases and 6 bases, with 14 bases remaining between them.

This clone was counted a few times. This chain links TRBV28 with TRBJ2-1, with 11 bases identical to TRBD1. The J segment lost 0 bases and the V segment lost 6 bases, leaving 4 bases of the junction unmatched. The CDR3 extends over 16 amino acids. The germline CDR1 and CDR2 sequences are MDHEN and SYDVKM. CDR3 DNA sequence: TGTGCCAGCAGACGGACAGGGGGCGCCTCCTACAATGAGCAGTTCTTC. As protein: CASRRTGGASYNEQFF.

The V and J genes are TRBV2 and TRBJ1-4, with D perhaps matching TRBD1 (6 bases). There are 16 residues in the CDR3. Germline values: CDR1 SNHLY, CDR2 FYNNEI. Trimming took 1 base from V and 10 from J, leaving 19 bases between them. The CDR3 region is CASSEDIGRGTGKLFF. In DNA, the CDR3 is TGTGCCAGCAGTGAAGATATCGGCAGGGGCACGGGAAAACTGTTTTTT. The variable domain in full, with the rest retrieved from reference TRBV2 and TRBJ1-4, is EPEVTQTPSHQVTQMGQEVILRCVPISNHLYFYWYRQILGQKVEFLVSFYNNEISEKSEIFDDQFSVERPDGSNFTLKIRSTKLEDSAMYFCASSEDIGRGTGKLFFGSGTQLSVL.

This clone was seen once. This chain uses TRBV7-2 with TRBJ2-3, with TRBD2 matching 8 bases. This CDR3 has 15 residues. V lost 3 bases, J lost 2 bases, and 4 bases stayed unmatched. Germline CDR1 reads SGHTA; CDR2 reads FQGNSA. CDR3 DNA sequence: TGTGCCAGCAGCTTCGACGGGGGGGTCACAGATACGCAGTATTTT. Translated, it gives CASSFDGGVTDTQYF.

This clone appeared a few times. The chain combines TRBV7-2 with TRBJ2-7; 8 nucleotides match TRBD1. The CDR3 totals 14 residues. Trimming removed 6 bases from V and 6 bases from J; junction bases left unmatched: 10. Germline V lookup: CDR1 SGHTA, CDR2 FQGNSA. CDR3: CASRLGSGGVEQYF. DNA of the CDR3: TGTGCCAGCAGGCTTGGGTCAGGGGGCGTCGAGCAGTACTTC.

This clone occurred a few times. This chain links TRBV7-2 with TRBJ2-5; the D gene is possibly TRBD2 (5 bases). Gene TRBJ2-7 matches the end of the DNA better, so the J call may be wrong. This CDR3 spans 15 amino acids. Germline-derived CDR1 and CDR2 are SGHTA and FQGNSA. CDR3 sequence reads: CASSLAVGEGYEQYF. For the CDR3, the DNA is TGTGCCAGCAGCTTAGCGGTTGGCGAGGGCTACGAGCAGTACTTC.

The gene calls are TRBV7-2 and TRBJ2-7; D is ambiguous. Germline CDR1 reads SGHTA; CDR2 reads FQGNSA. V lost 2 bases to trimming and J lost 3 bases, with 14 bases between them. The CDR3 contains 15 residues. The CDR3 sequence: CASSLIPALVYEQYF. The CDR3 DNA follows: TGTGCCAGCAGCTTAATACCTGCCTTAGTCTACGAGCAGTACTTC.

The chain couples TRBV29-1 to TRBJ1-1, with unresolved D. Looked up from germline, CDR1 is SQVTM and CDR2 is ANQGSEA. The CDR3 sequence is 14 residues long. The V and J ends lost 4 bases and 4 bases respectively, with 16 bases between them. DNA of the CDR3: TGCAGCGTTGTGTTCTCGGTTGCGGCCACTGAAGCTTTCTTT. Protein: CSVVFSVAATEAFF.

This clone was counted only a few times. The chain employs TRBV19 and TRBJ1-1, with 9 bases matching TRBD1. V lost 7 bases, J lost 4 bases, and 7 bases stayed unmatched. CDR1 and CDR2 from the germline V gene are LNHDA and SQIVND (reference sequence). The CDR3 contains 14 residues. In DNA, the CDR3 is TGTGCCAGTAAACGGGACAGGGAGGGCACTGAAGCTTTCTTT. Translation: CASKRDREGTEAFF.

The chain links TRBV28 to TRBJ1-6; D is possibly TRBD1 (6 bases). Germline V gives CDR1 MDHEN, CDR2 SYDVKM. Trimming cost V 5 bases and J 11 bases, with 13 bases left between them. The CDR3 is 13 residues long. CDR3 bases: TGTGCCAGCAGTCCCGGACAGAGGCCACCCCTCCACTTT. It yields the protein CASSPGQRPPLHF.

The rearrangement joins TRBV5-1 to TRBJ2-7; 11 nucleotides agree with TRBD1. Germline V CDR1 and CDR2: SGHRS, YFSETQ. This CDR3 region has 17 residues. The junction had 10 bases not matched to a gene; V was cut back by 4 bases and J by 1 base. CDR3: CASSLAPGTGGSYEQYF. The CDR3 DNA is TGCGCCAGCAGCCTAGCCCCCGGGACAGGGGGTTCCTACGAGCAGTACTTC.

This clone was detected only a few times. The identical CDR3 is also encoded by other nucleotide sequences in the sample. The CDR3 sequence is CASSSGGGEQFF. The CDR3 DNA sequence: TGTGCCAGCAGTTCAGGGGGCGGTGAGCAGTTCTTC. The chain has TRBV6-5 and TRBJ2-1, with 8 bases aligning to TRBD1. The V segment lost 4 bases and the J segment 9 bases; nucleotides outside the gene matches: 2. Per germline, CDR1 MNHEY and CDR2 SVGAGI. The CDR3 consists of 12 residues.

The V and J genes are TRBV4-3 and TRBJ2-5, with 8 bases lining up with TRBD1. The J call may be wrong; the DNA end is better matched by TRBJ2-7. This CDR3 region has 13 residues. CDR1 is LGHNA, CDR2 YSLEER, per germline. CDR3 protein: CASRQDRVYEQYF. Here the CDR3 DNA reads TGCGCCAGCAGGCAGGACAGGGTCTACGAGCAGTACTTC.

This chain uses TRBV5-1 with TRBJ2-3, with 12 bases aligning to TRBD2. This CDR3 comprises 19 residues. With 5 bases clipped from V and 1 base from J, the junction kept 14 bases outside the gene matches. CDR1 SGHRS and CDR2 YFSETQ come from the germline V gene. The CDR3 region has the DNA TGCGCCAGCAGGGTTGGACTAGCGGGGAAGCTCTGGGGCACAGATACGCAGTATTTT. This sequence encodes CASRVGLAGKLWGTDTQYF.

This clone has only a few counts. The gene calls are TRBV5-1 and TRBJ1-4, with 7 bases matching TRBD1. The CDR3 sequence is 13 residues long. V lost 2 bases and J lost 7; bases outside the gene matches: 2. CDR1 is SGHRS and CDR2 is YFSETQ in the germline V gene. This CDR3 is CASSLQGREKLFF. In DNA, the CDR3 is TGCGCCAGCAGCTTACAGGGGCGTGAAAAACTGTTTTTT.

The chain has TRBV28 and TRBJ2-5; D not certain. In germline, CDR1 is MDHEN, CDR2 SYDVKM. The CDR3 spans 12 residues. The germline V and J ends were trimmed by 9 bases and 4 bases, with 12 bases remaining between them. The CDR3 nucleotides read TGTGCCAGTTCCAGGTTCGGAGAGACCCAGTACTTC. Amino acid sequence: CASSRFGETQYF.

This sequence joins TRBV28 and TRBJ2-3, with 14 bases fitting TRBD2. Germline assignment: CDR1 MDHEN and CDR2 SYDVKM. V dropped 3 bases and J dropped 4; count of bases not matched to a gene: 0. The length of the CDR3 is 15 residues. The CDR3 DNA reads TGTGCCAGCAGTTTGGGACTAGCGGGAGCAGATACGCAGTATTTT. This gives the protein CASSLGLAGADTQYF.